This record covers a single TCR beta chain. Antigen: not known. The CDR3 has 17 amino acids. The junction had 10 bases not matched to a gene; V was cut back by 2 bases and J by 1 base. The germline V gene has CDR1 MDHEN and CDR2 SYDVKM. This entry belongs to a study of T cell responses to AZD1222 COVID-19 vaccine. The study's findings and limits: Within unmutated variant regions lay the reported targets of nearly half of spike-specific TCRs. Only five or six AZD1222 recipients were seropositive at baseline. Donors were largely white British and mainly female; clonal diversity was possibly underestimated. Across the whole spike, CD4 TCRs peaked at regions 160-218 and 743-854.

Measured with immunoSEQ multiplex PCR; TCRdb has only the in-frame clones, and not every one. The sample comprises more than 90,000 clones, around nine tenths of which are singletons, and about 4% rests with the top ten. Sequencing was performed on peripheral blood, taken 28 days after the second AZD1222 dose. V gene TRBV28 combines with J gene TRBJ2-7; 8 positions agree with TRBD1. The clonotype originates from an adult who received the AZD1222 COVID-19 vaccine. The CDR3 DNA sequence: TGTGCCAGCAGTTTAGTTTGGGGGGACAGGCCGTCCTACGAGCAGTACTTC. Its protein is CASSLVWGDRPSYEQYF.